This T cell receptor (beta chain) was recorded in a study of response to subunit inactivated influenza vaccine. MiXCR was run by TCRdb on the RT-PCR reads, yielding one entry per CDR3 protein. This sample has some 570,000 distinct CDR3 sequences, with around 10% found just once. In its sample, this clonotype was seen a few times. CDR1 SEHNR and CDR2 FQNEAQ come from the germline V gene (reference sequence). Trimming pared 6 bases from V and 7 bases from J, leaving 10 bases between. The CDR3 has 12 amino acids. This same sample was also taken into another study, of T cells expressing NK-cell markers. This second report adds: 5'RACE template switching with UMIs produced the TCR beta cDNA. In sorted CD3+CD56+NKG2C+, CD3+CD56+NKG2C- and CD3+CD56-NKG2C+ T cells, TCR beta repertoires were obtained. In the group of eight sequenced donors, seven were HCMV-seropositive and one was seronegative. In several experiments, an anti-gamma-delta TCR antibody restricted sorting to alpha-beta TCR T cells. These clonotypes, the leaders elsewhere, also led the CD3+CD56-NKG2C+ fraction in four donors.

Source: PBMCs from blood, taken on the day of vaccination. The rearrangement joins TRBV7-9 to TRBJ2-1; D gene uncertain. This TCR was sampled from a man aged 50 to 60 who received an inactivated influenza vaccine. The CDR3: CASRSDENEQFF. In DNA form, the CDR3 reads TGTGCCAGCAGATCAGATGAGAATGAGCAGTTCTTC.